This TCR beta chain was sequenced in a study of CD8 T cells in Susac syndrome. Random hexamers were used to reverse transcribe the RNA input (roughly 0.5 to 1 ug). It was immunoSEQ multiplex PCR that amplified TCR beta CDR3 across 54 Vbeta and 13 Jbeta. Via MiXCR, TCRdb re-called the immunoSEQ multiplex PCR reads, giving one row per CDR3 protein. The sample contains a few hundred thousand distinct CDR3 sequences, approximately 95% of which appear only once. The specimen was CD4+ T cells from PBMCs. The TCR sequence derives from a human donor with multiple sclerosis.

CDR3 in amino acids: CASSLFGPTDTEAFF. The CDR3 DNA is TGTGCCAGCAGCTTGTTTGGCCCGACAGACACTGAAGCTTTCTTT. V and J are TRBV5-6 and TRBJ1-1; perhaps TRBD1 as D (5 bases). The CDR3 is 15 amino acids. The germline V and J ends were trimmed by 1 base and 3 bases, with 13 bases remaining between them. Germline-derived CDR1 and CDR2 are SGHDT and YYEEEE.